This T cell receptor beta chain was recovered during a study of Graves' ophthalmopathy and Graves' hyperthyroidism. This clonotype was seen repeatedly, ten times or more. Its cognate antigen is unknown. Among the hyperthyroidism patients, all were newly diagnosed, aged 18 to 65, with under 2 months' duration. Orbital computed tomography, thyroid ultrasound, TRAb, serum thyroxine and clinical symptoms formed the basis of diagnosis. Study results and caveats: Thyroid clonotypes that were expanded above 0.001 frequency mostly also appeared in blood.

The sequenced template was RNA, covering the TCR beta CDR3 region. RT-PCR with HTBI primers came first, then second-round multiplex PCR. One entry per CDR3 protein results from TCRdb running MiXCR on the multiplex PCR reads. The table lists 680,000 or so distinct CDR3 sequences, 22% of them singletons. The CDR3 consists of 14 residues. Trimming cost V 0 bases and J 6 bases, with 12 bases left between them. Germline lookup yields CDR1 WSHSY and CDR2 SAAADI. Sequencing was performed on peripheral blood. The TCR was taken from a woman aged 18-29 years with stable Graves' hyperthyroidism. Some clones in this sample may be carry-over from other donors' samples. The rearrangement uses TRBV10-2 and TRBJ2-7; D not certain. The CDR3 DNA reads as TGCGCCAGCAGTGAGTCAGGTGTAAGGCCCGAGCAGTACTTC. This codes for CASSESGVRPEQYF.